This T cell receptor (beta chain) emerged from a study of blood T cell repertoires in COVID-19. Study-wide context: The United States, Italy and Spain supplied acute and convalescent COVID-19 samples. T cells, B-cell-depleted T cells, or PBMCs provided the cDNA or gDNA that served as material.

The authors' processing: Researchers report that nucleated cell counts were estimated from reference gene primer amplification. Profiling relied on immunoSEQ multiplex PCR, and the TCRdb table lists in-frame clones only, not all of them. V, J and clone size derive from that table, while D and trimming were established from the DNA sequence. The table lists fewer than 200,000 clones, around 87% of them singletons. Germline assignment: CDR1 SEHNR and CDR2 FQNEAQ (reference sequence). The CDR3 loop spans 18 amino acids. The V end was cut by 2 bases, the J end by 4 bases, with 23 bases between. Sequenced material: peripheral blood. The sequence was obtained from a man aged 40-49 years with active or convalescent COVID-19. The gene calls are TRBV7-9 and TRBJ1-2, with D unresolved. This CDR3 reads CASSLRGRWEPYGYGYTF. CDR3 bases: TGTGCCAGCAGCTTACGGGGTAGGTGGGAGCCTTATGGCTATGGCTACACCTTC.